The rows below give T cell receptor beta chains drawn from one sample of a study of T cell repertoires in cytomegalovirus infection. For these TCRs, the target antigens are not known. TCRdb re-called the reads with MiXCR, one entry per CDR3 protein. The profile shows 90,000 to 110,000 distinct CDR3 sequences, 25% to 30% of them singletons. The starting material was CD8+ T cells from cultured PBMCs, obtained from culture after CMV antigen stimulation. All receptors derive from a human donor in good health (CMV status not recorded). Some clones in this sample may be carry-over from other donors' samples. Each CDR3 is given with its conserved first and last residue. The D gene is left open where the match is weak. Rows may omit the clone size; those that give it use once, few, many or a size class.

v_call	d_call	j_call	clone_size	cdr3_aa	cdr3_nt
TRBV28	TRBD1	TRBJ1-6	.	CASRDSYNSPLHF	TGTGCCAGCCGGGACAGCTATAATTCACCCCTCCACTTT
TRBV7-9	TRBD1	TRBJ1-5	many	CASSLGGTGVGNQPQHF	TGTGCCAGCAGCCTAGGTGGGACAGGGGTCGGCAATCAGCCCCAGCATTTT
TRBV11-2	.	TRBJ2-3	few	CASSPTTDTQYF	TGTGCCAGCAGCCCGACCACAGATACGCAGTATTTT
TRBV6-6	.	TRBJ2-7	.	CASSFRDGGPYEQYF	TGTGCCAGCAGTTTCAGGGACGGGGGGCCCTACGAGCAGTACTTC
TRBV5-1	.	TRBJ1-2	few	CASSSEEERYGYTF	TGCGCCAGCAGCTCCGAAGAAGAACGGTACGGCTACACCTTC
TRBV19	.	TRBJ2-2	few	CASSILGSSNTGELFF	TGTGCCAGTAGTATTCTGGGAAGCTCGAACACCGGGGAGCTGTTTTTT
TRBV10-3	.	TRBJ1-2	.	CTISESEVAGNYGYTF	TGTACCATCAGTGAGTCAGAGGTGGCGGGAAACTATGGCTACACCTTC
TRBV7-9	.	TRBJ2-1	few	CASSFGPAEQFF	TGTGCCAGCAGCTTTGGACCTGCTGAGCAGTTCTTC
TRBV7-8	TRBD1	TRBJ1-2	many	CASDSRVRDRIIVGYTF	TGTGCCAGCGATAGTCGAGTCCGGGACAGGATCATTGTTGGCTACACCTTC
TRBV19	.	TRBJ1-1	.	CASSISSYTEAFF	TGTGCCAGTAGTATCTCCTCTTACACTGAAGCTTTCTTT
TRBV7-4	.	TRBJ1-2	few	CASSYLPRDLNYGYTF	TGTGCCAGCAGCTACCTCCCCCGTGACCTCAACTATGGCTACACCTTC
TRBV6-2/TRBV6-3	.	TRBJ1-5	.	CASTNGTAYSNQPQHF	TGTGCCAGCACCAACGGGACGGCCTATAGCAATCAGCCCCAGCATTTT
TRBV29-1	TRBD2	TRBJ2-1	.	CSVEGALAGASSYNEQFF	TGCAGCGTTGAAGGGGCACTAGCGGGGGCCAGCTCCTACAATGAGCAGTTCTTC
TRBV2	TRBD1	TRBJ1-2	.	CASSEYQTGAFYGYTF	TGTGCCAGCAGTGAATACCAGACAGGGGCGTTCTATGGCTACACCTTC
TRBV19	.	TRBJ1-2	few	CASRSGFNGYTF	TGTGCCAGTAGATCGGGGTTTAATGGCTACACCTTC
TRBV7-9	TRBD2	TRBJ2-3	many	CASSLVSGGDTDTQYF	TGTGCCAGCAGCTTAGTATCGGGGGGAGACACAGATACGCAGTATTTT
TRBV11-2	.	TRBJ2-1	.	CASSSGQFSYNEQFF	TGTGCCAGCAGCTCCGGACAATTCTCCTACAATGAGCAGTTCTTC
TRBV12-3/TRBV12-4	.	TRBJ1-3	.	CASSLGPAFSNTIYF	TGTGCCAGCAGTTTAGGGCCAGCTTTTAGTAACACCATATATTTT
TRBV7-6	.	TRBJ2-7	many	CASSLVPAEQYF	TGTGCCAGCAGCTTAGTTCCCGCCGAGCAGTACTTC
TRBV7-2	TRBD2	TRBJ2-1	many	CASSSGLAPNEQFF	TGTGCCAGCAGCTCGGGACTAGCCCCCAATGAGCAGTTCTTC
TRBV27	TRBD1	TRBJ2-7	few	CASSMDRGSPEQYF	TGTGCCAGCAGCATGGACAGGGGGTCTCCCGAGCAGTACTTC
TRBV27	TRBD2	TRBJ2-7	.	CASSLTQAGEHYEQYF	TGTGCCAGCAGTCTGACCCAAGCGGGGGAGCACTACGAGCAGTACTTC
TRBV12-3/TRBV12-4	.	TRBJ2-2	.	CASSGGDYTGELFF	TGTGCCAGCAGCGGTGGTGACTACACCGGGGAGCTGTTTTTT
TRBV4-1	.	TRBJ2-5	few	CASSQGKRSSETQYF	TGCGCCAGCAGCCAAGGGAAAAGGAGTTCAGAGACCCAGTACTTC
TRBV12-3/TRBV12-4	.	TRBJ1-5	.	CASRWGDQPQHF	TGTGCCAGCAGGTGGGGGGATCAGCCCCAGCATTTT
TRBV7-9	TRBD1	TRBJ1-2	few	CASSYAGQGEGYTF	TGTGCCAGCAGCTACGCCGGACAGGGCGAGGGCTACACCTTC
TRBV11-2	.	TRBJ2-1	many	CASSLVNYNEQFF	TGTGCCAGCAGCTTAGTAAACTACAATGAGCAGTTCTTC
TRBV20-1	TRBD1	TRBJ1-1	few	CSARDLTGGETEAFF	TGCAGTGCTAGAGATCTCACAGGGGGGGAAACTGAAGCTTTCTTT
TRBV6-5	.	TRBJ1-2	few	CASSPTYSHGYTF	TGTGCCAGCAGCCCGACATACTCTCATGGCTACACCTTC
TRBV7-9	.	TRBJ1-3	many	CASSPNNTIYF	TGTGCCAGCAGCCCCAACAACACCATATATTTT
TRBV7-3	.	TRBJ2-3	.	CASSLRPTLTDTQYF	TGTGCCAGCAGCTTGAGGCCGACCCTCACAGATACGCAGTATTTT
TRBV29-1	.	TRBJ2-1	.	CSAPLNNEQFF	TGCAGCGCCCCACTGAACAATGAGCAGTTCTTC
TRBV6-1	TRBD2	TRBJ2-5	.	CASRLSGEETQYF	TGTGCCAGCAGGCTTAGCGGGGAAGAGACCCAGTACTTC
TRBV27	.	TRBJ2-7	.	CASSLVPGQYYEQYF	TGTGCCAGCAGTTTAGTGCCGGGGCAGTACTACGAGCAGTACTTC
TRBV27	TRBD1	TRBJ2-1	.	CASSLLKTGLLYNEQFF	TGTGCCAGCAGTTTACTAAAGACAGGGCTCCTATACAATGAGCAGTTCTTC
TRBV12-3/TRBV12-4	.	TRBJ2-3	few	CASSLTPILGRLNTDTQYF	TGTGCCAGCAGTCTTACACCAATACTGGGACGGCTGAACACAGATACGCAGTATTTT
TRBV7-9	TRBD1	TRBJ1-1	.	CASSPGQGFTEAFF	TGTGCCAGCAGCCCCGGACAGGGGTTCACTGAAGCTTTCTTT
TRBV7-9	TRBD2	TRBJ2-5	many	CASSRQAGRGQYF	TGTGCCAGCAGCCGCCAGGCGGGGAGGGGCCAGTACTTC
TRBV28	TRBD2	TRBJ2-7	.	CASSLRAAGGLGIIGYEQYF	TGTGCCAGCAGTTTAAGGGCGGCGGGAGGGTTAGGTATAATTGGCTACGAGCAGTACTTC
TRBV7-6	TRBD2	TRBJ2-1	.	CASSSSAGGGEQFF	TGTGCCAGCAGCTCTTCTGCGGGGGGGGGGGAGCAGTTCTTC
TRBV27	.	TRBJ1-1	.	CASSLDPGGNTEAFF	TGTGCCAGCAGTTTAGATCCGGGCGGGAACACTGAAGCTTTCTTT
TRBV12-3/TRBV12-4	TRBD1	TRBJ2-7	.	CASRGQTPSYEQYF	TGTGCCAGCAGGGGACAGACCCCCTCCTACGAGCAGTACTTC
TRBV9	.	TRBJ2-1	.	CASSPRGHNEQFF	TGTGCCAGCAGCCCCCGGGGACACAATGAGCAGTTCTTC
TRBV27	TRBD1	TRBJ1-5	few	CASSERGQNQPQHF	TGTGCCAGCTCGGAGAGGGGGCAAAATCAGCCCCAGCATTTT
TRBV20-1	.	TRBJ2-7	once	CSVLGGVEQYF	TGCAGTGTCTTAGGTGGGGTCGAGCAGTACTTC